One sample yielded the 20 T cell receptor beta chains listed below, sequenced in a study of prognosis after radiotherapy for stage I lung cancer (dated by TCRdb to the early 2020s). The run used an Illumina HiSeq 3000. Two rounds of multiplex PCR on genomic DNA were used to amplify the TCR beta CDR3 region. The first PCR round used primers specific to each TRBV and TRBJ gene, and the primer sequences were filed in Chinese patent CN105087789A. TCRdb passed the public sequencing reads through fastp at Q25 and MiXCR, retaining productive beta sequences. Duplicate CDR3 protein sequences are folded into a single record with the most common DNA and genes. The sample table lists about 27,000 distinct CDR3 sequences, around 32% of them with a count of one. Around a third of the sample rests with the top ten. The sample was PBMCs, taken before or after stereotactic body radiation therapy (not recorded which). These receptor sequences come from a donor of 50 years or more with non-small cell lung cancer.

This clonotype was seen repeatedly, ten times or more. The chain couples TRBV12-3 or TRBV12-4 to TRBJ1-1; D gene unclear. Between the trimmed V and J ends, which lost 1 base and 0 bases, there was a span of 9 bases. The CDR3 consists of 15 residues. The CDR3 loop is CASSLEMVLNTEAFF. The CDR3 DNA reads TGTGCCAGCAGTTTAGAAATGGTTTTGAACACTGAAGCTTTCTTT.

Comments on this clonotype: This likely reflects a read error, since a far larger clone is one base away. J is TRBJ2-3 and V is TRBV6-4, with 11 bases matching TRBD2. The germline V gene has CDR1 MRHNA and CDR2 SNTAGT. J lost 7 bases, V lost 11 bases, and 17 bases had no gene match. The CDR3 length is 16 residues. The CDR3 sequence: CAGALGTSGGAYTQYF. The CDR3 DNA is TGTGCCGGCGCCCTCGGGACTAGCGGTGGTGCATATACGCAGTATTTT.

The gene calls are TRBV7-8 and TRBJ1-2; TRBD1 matches 9 bases. CDR3 length equals 16 residues. Germline V gene lookup returns CDR1 SGHVS and CDR2 FQNEAQ. V shed 5 bases and J 7 bases; nucleotides not matched to a gene: 14. The CDR3 region is CASSPYRTGVLTGYTF. The CDR3 region has the DNA TGTGCCAGCAGCCCCTACCGGACAGGGGTTTTAACTGGCTACACCTTC.

A note on this clonotype: Since a much larger clone is just one base distant, this may be a read error. The V and J genes are TRBV6-5 and TRBJ2-7, with D unclear. The V gene's germline CDR1 is MNHEY and CDR2 SVGAGI. There are 13 residues in the CDR3. The CDR3 DNA sequence: TGTGCCAGCAGTTACCCCAGGTGCGCGGTTCTCTTCTTC. Protein: CASSYPRCAVLFF.

The chain combines TRBV11-2 with TRBJ1-2; perhaps TRBD1 as D (6 bases). The CDR3 sequence is 13 residues long. V lost 6 bases to trimming and J lost 6 bases, with 14 bases between them. The V gene's germline CDR1 is SGHAT and CDR2 FQNNGV. CDR3: CASRDPTGNGYTF. CDR3 nucleotide sequence: TGTGCCAGCAGAGACCCCACAGGGAATGGCTACACCTTC.

Many counts were recorded for this clonotype. J is TRBJ2-3 and V is TRBV6-2 or TRBV6-3, with D perhaps assigned TRBD1 or TRBD2 (6 bases each). V was trimmed by 2 bases and J by 0 bases, leaving 15 bases between them. The CDR3 runs 17 residues. Per the germline V gene, CDR1 is MNHEY and CDR2 is SVGEGT. The CDR3: CASSYRPTGTSTDTQYF. DNA for the CDR3: TGTGCCAGCAGTTACCGGCCCACAGGGACTAGCACAGATACGCAGTATTTT.

Ten or more counts support this clonotype. The chain joins TRBV7-2 to TRBJ2-7; D possibly corresponds to TRBD2 (6 bases). The germline V gene has CDR1 SGHTA and CDR2 FQGNSA. The germline V and J ends were trimmed by 5 bases and 0 bases, with 11 bases remaining between them. The CDR3 covers 14 residues. The CDR3 nucleotides are TGTGCCAGCAGCGTCTCCGGGAGCTCCTACGAGCAGTACTTC. Its protein is CASSVSGSSYEQYF. Using reference TRBV7-2 and TRBJ2-7 for the parts outside the CDR3, the full variable domain is GAGVSQSPSNKVTEKGKDVELRCDPISGHTALYWYRQSLGQGLEFLIYFQGNSAPDKSGLPSDRFSAERTGGSVSTLTIQRTQQEDSAVYLCASSVSGSSYEQYFGPGTRLTVT.

This clonotype was recorded many times. This chain uses TRBV5-1 with TRBJ1-3; the match to TRBD1 covers 9 bases. The germline CDR1 and CDR2 sequences are SGHRS and YFSETQ. J was trimmed by 8 bases and V by 3 bases; bases with no gene match: 6. The CDR3 spans 14 residues. CDR3 sequence (DNA): TGCGCCAGCAGCTCTGGGACAGGGTTGGACACCATATATTTT. Protein product: CASSSGTGLDTIYF.

This clonotype was seen ten or more times. The chain recombines TRBV12-3 or TRBV12-4 with TRBJ1-5, with 10 positions matching TRBD1. This CDR3 is built from 16 residues. V dropped 4 bases and J dropped 5; count of bases not matched to a gene: 8. DNA for the CDR3: TGTGCCAGCAGTTCCGGGACAGGGGTTTGGGATCAGCCCCAGCATTTT. Translation: CASSSGTGVWDQPQHF.

The table lists this clonotype with many counts. This rearrangement joins TRBV6-5 to TRBJ2-3, with D hard to call. The CDR3 length is 13 residues. Trimming removed 0 bases at V and 0 bases at J, with 1 base between. Germline V lookup: CDR1 MNHEY, CDR2 SVGAGI. In nucleotides, the CDR3 is TGTGCCAGCAGTTACTCCAGCACAGATACGCAGTATTTT. Translated, it gives CASSYSSTDTQYF.

The sample holds many counts of this clonotype. The rearrangement uses TRBV18 and TRBJ2-6; D gene unclear. This CDR3 contains 16 residues. Germline V CDR1 and CDR2: KGHSH, LQKENI. The V end lost 6 bases, the J end lost 0 bases, and 12 bases lay between the germline ends. Here the CDR3 DNA reads TGTGCCAGCTCGATGGCGAGATTCTCTGGGGCCAACGTCCTGACTTTC. Encoded protein: CASSMARFSGANVLTF.

This clonotype has only one observation. The chain uses TRBV30 and TRBJ1-5; possible D gene TRBD1, 5 bases. The CDR3 covers 13 residues. Germline V lookup: CDR1 GTSNPN, CDR2 SVGIG (reference sequence). The V and J ends lost 5 bases and 5 bases respectively, with 13 bases between them. This CDR3 reads CAWGGAVDQPQHF. CDR3 nucleotides: TGTGCCTGGGGGGGTGCGGTTGATCAGCCCCAGCATTTT. The full variable domain, in which reference TRBV30 and TRBJ1-5 provide the parts outside the CDR3, is SQTIHQWPATLVQPVGSPLSLECTVEGTSNPNLYWYRQAAGRGLQLLFYSVGIGQISSEVPQNLSASRPQDRQFILSSKKLLLSDSGFYLCAWGGAVDQPQHFGDGTRLSIL.

In its sample, this clonotype was seen many times. The chain combines TRBV12-5 with TRBJ2-7; TRBD1 might be the D (5 bases). There are 15 residues in the CDR3. Between the trimmed V and J ends, which lost 3 bases and 5 bases, there was a span of 17 bases. Germline V gene lookup returns CDR1 LGHNT and CDR2 FRNRAP. The CDR3 DNA reads as TGTGCTAGTGGTTTCCACCAGGGCCGTAATAACGAGCAGTACTTC. Its translation is CASGFHQGRNNEQYF.

This clonotype was counted ten times or more. The DNA for the CDR3 is TGCGCCAGCACCCCGGACAGGGCGAACACTGAAGCTTTCTTT. Protein product: CASTPDRANTEAFF. This chain uses TRBV5-1 with TRBJ1-1, with 8 bases lining up with TRBD1. After removal of 6 bases from V and 1 base from J, the junction contained 5 bases not matched to a gene. This CDR3 has 14 amino acids. In germline, CDR1 is SGHRS, CDR2 YFSETQ.

This clonotype occurred a few times. A clone one base away is much larger, so this may be a read error. The chain couples TRBV28 to TRBJ1-2; the D gene is possibly TRBD1 (5 bases). Trimming left V 5 bases short and J 4 bases short, with 14 bases between. This CDR3 has 14 amino acids. Germline CDR1 reads MDHEN; CDR2 reads SYDVKM. The CDR3 DNA reads as TGTGCCAGCAGTGTCCTGGAGGGGAGCTATGGCTACACCTTC. Encoded protein: CASSVLEGSYGYTF.

Worth noting for this clonotype: Since a far larger clone is one base different, this is likely a read error. The chain is built from TRBV19 and TRBJ2-5, with D possibly matching TRBD1 (5 bases). Matching the DNA end better, TRBJ2-1 makes the J call doubtful. CDR1 is LNHDA and CDR2 is SQIVND in the germline V gene (reference sequence). There are 14 residues in the CDR3. This CDR3 is CASSIVQAYNEQFF. The CDR3 region has the DNA TGTGCCAGTAGTATCGTACAGGCTTACAATGAGCAGTTCTTC.

This clonotype came up many times. This sequence joins TRBV12-3 or TRBV12-4 and TRBJ2-1; no reliable D call. CDR3 length: 13 residues. The V gene lost 7 bases and the J gene lost 6 bases, with 13 bases spanning the gap. CDR3 in amino acids: CASNLGPFNEQFF. The CDR3 coding sequence is TGTGCCAGCAACCTGGGTCCATTCAATGAGCAGTTCTTC.

In this sample, this clonotype turned up a few times. It may be a read error: a sequence one base away is much more abundant. The chain employs TRBV25-1 and TRBJ2-7; weak D call: TRBD2 (5 bases). CDR3 length: 14 amino acids. CDR1 is MGHDK and CDR2 is SYGVNS in the germline V gene. Trimming removed 4 bases at V and 1 base at J, with 11 bases between. As DNA, the CDR3 is TGTGCCAGCAGTGTTGGAGGTTTTTCCTACGAGCAGTACTTC. Protein product: CASSVGGFSYEQYF.

This clonotype was found many times. The V call is TRBV6-1, the J call TRBJ2-1; perhaps TRBD1 as D (6 bases). Trimming took 1 base from V and 3 from J, leaving 13 bases between them. The CDR3 is 16 amino acids. Looked up from germline, CDR1 is MNHNS and CDR2 is SASEGT. Here the CDR3 DNA reads TGTGCCAGCAGTGAAGTGTGGCAGGGGTACTACAATGAGCAGTTCTTC. Its translation: CASSEVWQGYYNEQFF.

The table lists this clonotype with a count of one. The V and J genes are TRBV5-6 and TRBJ1-3; D uncertain. This CDR3 has 16 amino acids. CDR1 and CDR2 from the germline V gene are SGHDT and YYEEEE. The ends were cut back, 2 bases at V and 0 bases at J, with 12 bases in the middle. DNA for the CDR3: TGTGCCAGCAGCTTCGCAGGAGGTTACTCTGGAAACACCATATATTTT. Its translation: CASSFAGGYSGNTIYF.